This T cell receptor (beta chain) was sequenced for a study of blood T cell repertoires in COVID-19 (dated by TCRdb to about 2020). Regarding the research as a whole: The collaborator samples originated in the United States, Italy and Spain and spanned the acute and convalescent phases of COVID-19. The sample metadata nearly always contained a de-identified subject ID, COVID-19 status, age in years and sex. Where HLA class I and class II types were available, the types were taken from metadata supplied by the sample provider, not from assay-based typing. Subjects who had been exposed to COVID-19, were actively infected with it, or had recovered from it provided the deeply sampled blood TCRbeta repertoires that made up the dataset. The prospective study material was composed of cDNA or gDNA derived from T cells, B-cell-depleted T cells, or PBMCs. The repertoires were released in a freely available public database intended as a resource for research on the immune response to SARS-CoV-2. Samples were obtained from the ongoing ImmuneRACE study (first 160 participants) and from 1,200 or so subjects provided by 6 global collaborators.

TCRbeta CDR3 regions were amplified from genomic DNA by means of the immunoSEQ Assay, a bias-controlled multiplex PCR. From the authors' description of their analysis: Nucleated cell counts per sample were estimated from amplification of reference gene primers within the assay. To quantify the absolute abundance of each unique TCRbeta CDR3 rearrangement, sequence reads were collapsed and filtered. For each sample, productive Simpson clonality was calculated as the square root of Simpson's diversity index over productive rearrangements. TCRdb mirrors the immuneACCESS table, restricted to in-frame sequences. Some clones are absent from its copies; in checked studies, under half trace to an unresolved V gene, and the reason for the others is unknown. Clone size and V and J calls were adopted from that table, with D and trimming inferred from the DNA. This sample has 500,000 or so clones in its table, and about 90% of those were observed once. 0.7% of the sample lies in the top ten.

With regard to this clone: The antigen it binds to is not known. Per-nucleotide qualities are absent, and no much larger clonotype sits a single base away.

Enrolling through a virtual design, the prospective study's participants ranged in age from roughly 18 to 90 years and lived across about two dozen United States geographic areas. To assign participants to cohorts, the prospective study relied on clinical history that participants themselves reported in a screening survey and a study questionnaire. Recovered participants in ImmuneRACE Cohort 3 were defined as having two consecutive negative NP/OP PCR tests, clearance from a healthcare professional, or resolution of symptoms. In the prospective study, whole blood, serum and a nasopharyngeal or oropharyngeal swab were collected from each participant by mobile phlebotomists. Prospective study participants could optionally give additional blood draws and questionnaires over an approximately two-month period. Before DNA extraction, blood samples from the prospective study were shipped at room temperature or frozen.

In the germline V gene (reference sequence), CDR1 corresponds to GTSNPN and CDR2 to SVGIG. The V and J ends are trimmed by 3 bases and 4 bases, leaving 9 bases between them. The CDR3 covers 13 residues, taking in both the cysteine and the phenylalanine. CDR3 DNA is the only sequence kept; it has 39 bases, read in frame from the first base. The paper's findings and limits, for the study overall: How much clinical and demographic metadata was included differed by source and by participant, and the metadata was provided uncurated.

Sequencing used PBMCs or T cells enriched from blood (not recorded which). The receptor was isolated from a woman between 18 and 30 years old who had recovered from COVID-19. The rearranged chain carries TRBV30 and TRBJ2-2; too little of a D gene remains to name it. The DNA reads as follows: TGTGCCTGGAGGGGCAGCTTCACCGGGGAGCTGTTTTTT. This gives the protein CAWRGSFTGELFF.